Detailed here is one T cell receptor beta chain. Naive CD8 cells lacked CD45RO, underwent positive selection for CCR7 and left out terminally differentiated effector memory CD45RA+ cells. V was pared by 2 bases and J by 5 bases, with 3 bases of the junction left unmatched. This CDR3 is 13 amino acids long. Here immunoSEQ multiplex PCR was the method, and the copy in TCRdb shows in-frame clones only, minus some. The sample consists of 560,000 or so clones, approximately 96% of them appearing once. The data are from a study of shared clonotypes between healthy human individuals. Sequencing was done on a sample of naive CD8+ T cells sorted from blood. This clonotype was sampled from a woman aged 25 to 39 in good health. The chain uses TRBV5-7 and TRBJ1-2; TRBD1 matches 7 bases. TRBV5-7 carries the ORF label, with uncertain function. CDR3 nucleotides: TGTGCCAGCAGCTTCAGGGGGGCGTATGGCTACACCTTC. It encodes CASSFRGAYGYTF.